Listed below are T cell receptor beta chains from one sample, sequenced in a study of blood T cell repertoires in COVID-19. Method: immunoSEQ multiplex PCR; TCRdb's copy keeps in-frame clones and lacks some. The sample lists under 200,000 clones, about four fifths seen once, with roughly 15% in the top ten. The sequenced sample consisted of peripheral blood. The receptors were sampled from a man aged 18-30 years with active or convalescent COVID-19. CDR3s include the opening cysteine and the closing phenylalanine or tryptophan. The D gene is left open where the match is weak. Clone size is stated in some rows and not others, as once, few, many or a class when expanded.

D gene	V gene	J gene	clone size	CDR3 protein	CDR3 DNA
-	TRBV15	TRBJ2-5	-	CATSRDRASSRETQYF	TGTGCCACCAGCAGAGATAGGGCTAGCTCCCGGGAGACCCAGTACTTC
TRBD1	TRBV6-5	TRBJ1-6	-	CASRGTYNSPLHF	TGTGCATCCAGGGGGACCTATAATTCACCCCTCCACTTT
TRBD1	TRBV3-1/TRBV3-2	TRBJ1-2	once	CASSQERGRQGRYGYTF	TGTGCCAGCAGCCAAGAAAGAGGGAGACAGGGACGTTATGGCTACACCTTC
TRBD1	TRBV7-3	TRBJ1-6	-	CASSLDRGGSPLHF	TGTGCCAGCAGCTTAGACAGGGGAGGATCACCCCTCCACTTT
-	TRBV5-1	TRBJ2-2	few	CASSLGPGDSPTGELFF	TGCGCCAGCAGCTTGGGCCCGGGGGACAGTCCAACCGGGGAGCTGTTTTTT
TRBD2	TRBV11-3	TRBJ2-1	-	CASSGLEDAYNEQFF	TGTGCCAGCAGCGGACTAGAGGACGCCTACAATGAGCAGTTCTTC
-	TRBV5-1	TRBJ2-7	-	CASLRDTSSYEQYF	TGCGCCAGTCTCCGGGACACAAGCTCCTACGAGCAGTACTTC
-	TRBV28	TRBJ2-5	-	CASSNTKRANQETQYF	TGTGCCAGCAGCAACACAAAGCGGGCAAACCAAGAGACCCAGTACTTC
TRBD1	TRBV5-1	TRBJ1-1	-	CASSPETGGTEAFF	TGCGCCAGCAGCCCCGAGACAGGGGGTACTGAAGCTTTCTTT
TRBD1	TRBV5-4	TRBJ2-1	-	CASSFRDRANNEQFF	TGTGCCAGCAGCTTCCGGGACAGGGCGAACAATGAGCAGTTCTTC
TRBD1	TRBV7-9	TRBJ1-3	-	CASSFKAQGAGNTIYF	TGTGCCAGCAGCTTTAAGGCGCAGGGGGCGGGAAACACCATATATTTT
-	TRBV7-9	TRBJ1-1	-	CASSPRTGIQVQNTEAFF	TGTGCCAGCAGCCCCCGCACAGGGATTCAAGTTCAGAACACTGAAGCTTTCTTT
TRBD1	TRBV28	TRBJ1-6	once	CASSLTGSYNSPLHF	TGTGCCAGCAGTTTGACAGGGAGCTATAATTCACCCCTCCACTTT